One sample yielded the 3 T cell receptor beta chains listed below, sequenced in a study of PD-1 blockade in classical Hodgkin lymphoma. Time point described: cycle 4 day 1 (C4D1), after less than seven weeks of nivolumab. Following autologous stem cell transplantation, relapse occurred in every patient, and exposure to brentuximab vedotin varied. Sequencing used immunoSEQ multiplex PCR; TCRdb keeps in-frame clones, though not all of them. The sample shows approximately 65,000 clones, around 94% of them seen only once. The specimen was peripheral blood mononuclear cells (PBMCs), collected before the fourth cycle of nivolumab. The receptors come from a human donor with classical Hodgkin lymphoma.

The chain couples TRBV12-5 to TRBJ1-1; possibly TRBD1 for D (5 bases). The V end was cut by 0 bases, the J end by 0 bases, with 14 bases between. Germline V gene lookup returns CDR1 LGHNT and CDR2 FRNRAP. This CDR3 contains 17 residues. CDR3 region: CASGLVPDTSMNTEAFF. The CDR3, as DNA: TGTGCTAGTGGTTTGGTACCGGACACATCAATGAACACTGAAGCTTTCTTT.

The rearrangement joins TRBV10-2 to TRBJ2-2; 11 positions match TRBD1. J lost 7 bases, V lost 6 bases, and 10 bases had no gene match. This CDR3 region has 16 residues. Germline loops: CDR1 WSHSY, CDR2 SAAADI. CDR3 in DNA: TGCGCCAGCAGGGTCCGGGACAGGGGGATGGTCGGGGAGCTGTTTTTT. It specifies CASRVRDRGMVGELFF.

The rearrangement uses TRBV4-1 and TRBJ2-7, with 7 bases that match TRBD1. The CDR3 is made up of 15 amino acids. Germline CDR1 is MGHRA and CDR2 is YSYEKL. Unmatched junction bases numbered 5, after V lost 1 base and J lost 2 bases. The CDR3 reads CASSQVDRVAYEQYF. Written as DNA, the CDR3 is TGCGCCAGCAGCCAAGTCGACAGGGTGGCCTACGAGCAGTACTTC.